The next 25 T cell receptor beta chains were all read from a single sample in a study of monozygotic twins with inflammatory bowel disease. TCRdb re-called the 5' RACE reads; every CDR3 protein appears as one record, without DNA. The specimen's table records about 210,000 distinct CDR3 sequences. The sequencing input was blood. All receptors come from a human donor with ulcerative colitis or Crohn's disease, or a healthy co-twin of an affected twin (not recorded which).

The CDR3 spells CASSLTGQGTEAFF. The gene calls are TRBV5-1 and TRBJ1-1; TCRdb's D call, TRBD1, is unchecked because there is no DNA. This CDR3 contains 14 residues. In germline, CDR1 is SGHRS, CDR2 YFSETQ. The whole variable domain, filled in from reference TRBV5-1 and TRBJ1-1, reads KAGVTQTPRYLIKTRGQQVTLSCSPISGHRSVSWYQQTPGQGLQFLFEYFSETQRNKGNFPGRFSGRQFSNSRSEMNVSTLELGDSALYLCASSLTGQGTEAFFGQGTRLTVV.

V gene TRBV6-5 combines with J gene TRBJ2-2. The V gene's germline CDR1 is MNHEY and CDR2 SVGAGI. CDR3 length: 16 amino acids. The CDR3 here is CASSSKIARTSGELFF.

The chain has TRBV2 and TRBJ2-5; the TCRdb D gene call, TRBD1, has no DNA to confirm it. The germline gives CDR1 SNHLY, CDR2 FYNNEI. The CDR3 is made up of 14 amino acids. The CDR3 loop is CASNTGTGQETQYF. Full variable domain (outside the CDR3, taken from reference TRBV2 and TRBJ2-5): EPEVTQTPSHQVTQMGQEVILRCVPISNHLYFYWYRQILGQKVEFLVSFYNNEISEKSEIFDDQFSVERPDGSNFTLKIRSTKLEDSAMYFCASNTGTGQETQYFGPGTRLLVL.

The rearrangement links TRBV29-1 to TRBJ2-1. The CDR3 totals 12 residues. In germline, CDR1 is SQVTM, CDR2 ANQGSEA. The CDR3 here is CSVEDRGNEQFF.

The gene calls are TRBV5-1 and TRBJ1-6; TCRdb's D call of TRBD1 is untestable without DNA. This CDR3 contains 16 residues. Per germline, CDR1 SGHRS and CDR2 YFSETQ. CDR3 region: CASSLDRGSSNSPLHF.

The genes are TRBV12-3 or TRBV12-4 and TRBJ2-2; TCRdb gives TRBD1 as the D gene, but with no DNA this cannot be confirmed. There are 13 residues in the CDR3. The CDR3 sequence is CASSPSGAGELFF.

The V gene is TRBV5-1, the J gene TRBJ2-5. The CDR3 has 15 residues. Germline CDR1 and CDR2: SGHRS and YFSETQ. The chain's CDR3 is CASSLEGRGQETQYF.

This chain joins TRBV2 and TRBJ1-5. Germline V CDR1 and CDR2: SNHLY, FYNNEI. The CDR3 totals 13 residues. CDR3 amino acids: CASSSRGLQPQHF.

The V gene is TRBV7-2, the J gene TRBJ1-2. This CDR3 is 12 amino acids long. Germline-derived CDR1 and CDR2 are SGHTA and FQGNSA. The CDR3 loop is CASSLENYGYTF.

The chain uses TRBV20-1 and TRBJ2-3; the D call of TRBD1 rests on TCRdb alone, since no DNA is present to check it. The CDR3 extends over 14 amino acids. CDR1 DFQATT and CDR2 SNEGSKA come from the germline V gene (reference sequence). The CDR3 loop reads CSAIGESGTDTQYF.

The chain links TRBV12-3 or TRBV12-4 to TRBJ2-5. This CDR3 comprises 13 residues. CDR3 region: CASSGNLYETQYF.

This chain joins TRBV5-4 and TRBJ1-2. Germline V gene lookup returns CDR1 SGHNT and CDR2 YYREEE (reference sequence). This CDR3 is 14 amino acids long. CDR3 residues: CASSLDGGIGGYTF. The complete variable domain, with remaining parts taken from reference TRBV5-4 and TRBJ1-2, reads ETGVTQSPTHLIKTRGQQVTLRCSSQSGHNTVSWYQQALGQGPQFIFQYYREEENGRGNFPPRFSGLQFPNYSSELNVNALELDDSALYLCASSLDGGIGGYTFGSGTRLTVV.

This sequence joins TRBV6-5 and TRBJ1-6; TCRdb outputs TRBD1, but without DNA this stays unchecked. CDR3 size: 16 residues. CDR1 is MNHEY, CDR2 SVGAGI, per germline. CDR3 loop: CASSYSGEGGNSPLHF.

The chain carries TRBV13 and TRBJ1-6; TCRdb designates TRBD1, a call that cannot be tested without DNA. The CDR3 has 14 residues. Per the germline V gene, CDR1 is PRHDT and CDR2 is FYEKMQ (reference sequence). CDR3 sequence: CASSQTGYGSPLHF.

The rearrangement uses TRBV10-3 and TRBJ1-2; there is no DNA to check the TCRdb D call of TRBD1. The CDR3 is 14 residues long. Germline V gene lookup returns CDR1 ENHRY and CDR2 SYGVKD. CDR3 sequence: CAIRSQDTRDGYTF.

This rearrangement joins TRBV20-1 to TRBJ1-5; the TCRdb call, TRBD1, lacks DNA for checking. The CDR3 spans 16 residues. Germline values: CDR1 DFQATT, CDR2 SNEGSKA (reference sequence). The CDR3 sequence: CSAPDRGQGGNQPQHF.

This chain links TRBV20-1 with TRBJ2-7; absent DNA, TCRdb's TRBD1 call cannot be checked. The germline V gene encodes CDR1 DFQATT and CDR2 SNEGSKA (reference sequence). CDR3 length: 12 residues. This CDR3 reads CSGGRGGYEQYF.

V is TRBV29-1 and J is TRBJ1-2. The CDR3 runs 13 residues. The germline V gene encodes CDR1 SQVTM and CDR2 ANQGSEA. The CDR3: CSVLHRAEGGYTF.

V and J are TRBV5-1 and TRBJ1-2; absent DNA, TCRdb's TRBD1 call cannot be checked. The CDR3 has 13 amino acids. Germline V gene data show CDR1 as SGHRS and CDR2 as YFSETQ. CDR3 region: CASSLTGDLGYTF. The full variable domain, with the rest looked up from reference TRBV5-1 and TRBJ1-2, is KAGVTQTPRYLIKTRGQQVTLSCSPISGHRSVSWYQQTPGQGLQFLFEYFSETQRNKGNFPGRFSGRQFSNSRSEMNVSTLELGDSALYLCASSLTGDLGYTFGSGTRLTVV.

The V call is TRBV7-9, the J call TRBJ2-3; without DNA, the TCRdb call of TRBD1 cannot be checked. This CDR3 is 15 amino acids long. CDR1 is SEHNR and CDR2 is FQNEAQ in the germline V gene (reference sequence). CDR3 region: CASSPRDRVTDTQYF.

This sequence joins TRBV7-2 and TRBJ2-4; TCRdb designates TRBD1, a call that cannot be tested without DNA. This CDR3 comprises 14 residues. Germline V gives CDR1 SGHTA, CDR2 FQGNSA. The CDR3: CASSWGQGGNMQYF.

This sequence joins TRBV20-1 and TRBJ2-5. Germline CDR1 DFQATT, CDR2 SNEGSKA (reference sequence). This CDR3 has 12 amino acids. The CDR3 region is CSARGNQETQYF.

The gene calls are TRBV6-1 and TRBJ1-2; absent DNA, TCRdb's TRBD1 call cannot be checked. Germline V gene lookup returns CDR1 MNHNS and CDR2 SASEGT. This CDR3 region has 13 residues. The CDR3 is CASDSLGGYGYTF.

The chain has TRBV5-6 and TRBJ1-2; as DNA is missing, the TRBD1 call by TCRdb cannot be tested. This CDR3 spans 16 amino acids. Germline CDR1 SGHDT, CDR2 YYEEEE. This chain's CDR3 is CASSLRQGESNYGYTF.

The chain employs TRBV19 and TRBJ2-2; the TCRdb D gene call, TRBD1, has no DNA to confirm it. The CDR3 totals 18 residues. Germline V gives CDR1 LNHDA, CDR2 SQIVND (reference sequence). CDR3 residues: CASSPRLFRDSHTGELFF.